This T cell receptor beta chain derives from a study of human T cells and chemical hapten exposure. Study-wide background: Alopecia universalis, totalis or areata was present in patients who were mostly female. Findings of the study overall: Expanded TCRs created a significantly greater count of big CDR3 similarity clusters than controls did.

The germline gives CDR1 SGHRS, CDR2 YFSETQ. This CDR3 contains 16 residues. Trimming took 0 bases from V and 4 from J; bases not matched to a gene: 8. Each CDR3 protein is one row after TCRdb ran MiXCR on the RACE reads. The table records roughly 81,000 distinct CDR3 sequences, 8.5% of them present only once. The time point denotes: pre-sensitization, week 0. Specified treatment: therapeutic diphenylcyclopropenone sensitization with weekly scalp DPC. This clonotype was observed a few times. The antigen remains undetermined. The receptor was isolated from a man aged 35 to 55 with alopecia areata. Some clones in this sample may be carry-over from other donors' samples. This sample comprised whole blood, obtained in connection with sensitization to the hapten diphenylcyclopropenone (DPC). The V gene is TRBV5-1, the J gene TRBJ2-7, with TRBD1 matching 9 bases. CDR3 coding DNA: TGCGCCAGCAGCTTGGTTGCTGACAGGGGGTTTTACGAGCAGTACGTC. The encoded protein is CASSLVADRGFYEQYV.